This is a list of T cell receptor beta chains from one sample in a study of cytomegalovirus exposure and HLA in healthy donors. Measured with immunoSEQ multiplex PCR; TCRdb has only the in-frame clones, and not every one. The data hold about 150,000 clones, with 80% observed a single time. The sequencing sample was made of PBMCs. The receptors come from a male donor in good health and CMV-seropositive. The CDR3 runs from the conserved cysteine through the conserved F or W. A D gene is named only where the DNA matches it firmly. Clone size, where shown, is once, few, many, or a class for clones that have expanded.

CDR3aa: CASSRSGTSGRFYEQYF
CDR3nt: TGTGCCAGCAGCCGGTCCGGGACTAGCGGGAGATTCTACGAGCAGTACTTC
d_gene: TRBD2
j_gene: TRBJ2-7
abundance: few
v_gene: TRBV7-9

CDR3aa: CASSPPGTSGSNQETQYF
CDR3nt: TGTGCCAGCTCACCGCCCGGGACTAGCGGGAGTAACCAAGAGACCCAGTACTTC
d_gene: TRBD2
j_gene: TRBJ2-5
abundance: .
v_gene: TRBV18

CDR3aa: CASSYPRQSGTTEAFF
CDR3nt: TGTGCCAGCAGTTACCCCCGACAATCCGGGACTACTGAAGCTTTCTTT
d_gene: .
j_gene: TRBJ1-1
abundance: .
v_gene: TRBV7-9

CDR3aa: CASSQGLAGLYSYEQYF
CDR3nt: TGTGCCAGCAGTCAGGGGCTAGCGGGGCTCTACTCCTACGAGCAGTACTTC
d_gene: TRBD2
j_gene: TRBJ2-7
abundance: .
v_gene: TRBV5-5

CDR3aa: CAISESWRVNPNTEAFF
CDR3nt: TGTGCCATCAGTGAGTCGTGGAGGGTAAATCCTAACACTGAAGCTTTCTTT
d_gene: .
j_gene: TRBJ1-1
abundance: .
v_gene: TRBV10-3

CDR3aa: CASSSGTSPGELFF
CDR3nt: TGTGCCAGCAGCTCCGGGACTAGTCCCGGGGAGCTGTTTTTT
d_gene: TRBD2
j_gene: TRBJ2-2
abundance: .
v_gene: TRBV5-4

CDR3aa: CASSLVGTGPYEQYF
CDR3nt: TGTGCCAGCAGCTTGGTCGGGACAGGGCCCTACGAGCAGTACTTC
d_gene: TRBD1
j_gene: TRBJ2-7
abundance: .
v_gene: TRBV5-8

CDR3aa: CASSAPGRGTDGELFF
CDR3nt: TGTGCCAGCAGCGCCCCCGGGAGGGGAACGGACGGGGAGCTGTTTTTT
d_gene: TRBD2
j_gene: TRBJ2-2
abundance: .
v_gene: TRBV9

CDR3aa: CGSSLRTAGEQPQHF
CDR3nt: TGTGGCAGCAGTTTGCGGACAGCCGGAGAACAGCCCCAGCATTTT
d_gene: .
j_gene: TRBJ1-5
abundance: .
v_gene: TRBV28

CDR3aa: CATGPVSGRTDTQYF
CDR3nt: TGTGCCACCGGGCCGGTTAGCGGGAGAACAGATACGCAGTATTTT
d_gene: TRBD2
j_gene: TRBJ2-3
abundance: once
v_gene: TRBV15

CDR3aa: CSGDSFGEAFF
CDR3nt: TGCAGCGGCGACAGCTTTGGGGAAGCTTTCTTT
d_gene: .
j_gene: TRBJ1-1
abundance: .
v_gene: TRBV29-1

CDR3aa: CASVGHEQFF
CDR3nt: TGTGCCAGTGTGGGGCATGAGCAGTTCTTC
d_gene: .
j_gene: TRBJ2-1
abundance: .
v_gene: TRBV7-8

CDR3aa: CASTIGGEQFF
CDR3nt: TGTGCCAGCACCATCGGCGGTGAGCAGTTCTTC
d_gene: .
j_gene: TRBJ2-1
abundance: few
v_gene: TRBV27

CDR3aa: CASSSPPDSQWVSAQYF
CDR3nt: TGTGCCAGCAGCTCGCCCCCGGACAGCCAGTGGGTGTCGGCCCAGTACTTC
d_gene: .
j_gene: TRBJ2-5
abundance: .
v_gene: TRBV7-2

CDR3aa: CASSSTPGGRYEQYF
CDR3nt: TGTGCCAGCAGCTCCACCCCGGGAGGGAGGTACGAGCAGTACTTC
d_gene: TRBD2
j_gene: TRBJ2-7
abundance: .
v_gene: TRBV11-3

CDR3aa: CASSVDSVSNQPQHF
CDR3nt: TGTGCCAGTAGTGTGGACAGCGTTAGCAATCAGCCCCAGCATTTT
d_gene: .
j_gene: TRBJ1-5
abundance: .
v_gene: TRBV19

CDR3aa: CASSYSPGDPYEQYF
CDR3nt: TGTGCCAGCAGTTACTCACCAGGGGACCCCTACGAGCAGTACTTC
d_gene: .
j_gene: TRBJ2-7
abundance: .
v_gene: TRBV6-5

CDR3aa: CASSTLTGAGDGYTF
CDR3nt: TGTGCCAGCAGCACCTTAACAGGGGCTGGGGATGGCTACACCTTC
d_gene: TRBD1
j_gene: TRBJ1-2
abundance: .
v_gene: TRBV9

CDR3aa: CASSLTGQGIYEQYF
CDR3nt: TGTGCCAGCAGCTTAACAGGACAGGGGATCTACGAGCAGTACTTC
d_gene: TRBD1
j_gene: TRBJ2-7
abundance: .
v_gene: TRBV11-1

CDR3aa: CASSGQSETQYF
CDR3nt: TGTGCCAGCAGTGGCCAGTCGGAGACCCAGTACTTC
d_gene: .
j_gene: TRBJ2-5
abundance: .
v_gene: TRBV2

CDR3aa: CASSLTRGRGQPQHF
CDR3nt: TGTGCCAGCAGTTTAACCAGGGGGCGCGGTCAGCCCCAGCATTTT
d_gene: TRBD1
j_gene: TRBJ1-5
abundance: .
v_gene: TRBV28

CDR3aa: CASRTSGTGELFF
CDR3nt: TGTGCCAGCAGGACTAGCGGAACCGGGGAGCTGTTTTTT
d_gene: TRBD2
j_gene: TRBJ2-2
abundance: .
v_gene: TRBV2

CDR3aa: CASSQTTGGGNEKLFF
CDR3nt: TGCGCCAGCAGCCAGACTACAGGGGGCGGAAATGAAAAACTGTTTTTT
d_gene: TRBD1
j_gene: TRBJ1-4
abundance: .
v_gene: TRBV5-1

CDR3aa: CASRNTGVLNYEQYF
CDR3nt: TGTGCCAGCAGAAACACAGGGGTACTAAACTACGAGCAGTACTTC
d_gene: TRBD1
j_gene: TRBJ2-7
abundance: .
v_gene: TRBV2

CDR3aa: CASSYGLGDEQFF
CDR3nt: TGTGCCAGCAGTTATGGACTAGGCGATGAGCAGTTCTTC
d_gene: TRBD2
j_gene: TRBJ2-1
abundance: few
v_gene: TRBV7-6

CDR3aa: CASSPDRGRNEQYF
CDR3nt: TGTGCCAGCAGCCCTGACAGGGGCCGCAACGAGCAGTACTTC
d_gene: TRBD1
j_gene: TRBJ2-7
abundance: few
v_gene: TRBV6-5

CDR3aa: CASSYKGEHTEAFF
CDR3nt: TGTGCCAGCAGTTACAAGGGGGAACACACTGAAGCTTTCTTT
d_gene: .
j_gene: TRBJ1-1
abundance: .
v_gene: TRBV6-6

CDR3aa: CASSIDLKGEYEQYF
CDR3nt: TGTGCCAGTAGTATAGATCTTAAGGGGGAGTACGAGCAGTACTTC
d_gene: .
j_gene: TRBJ2-7
abundance: .
v_gene: TRBV19

CDR3aa: CASSSGTGAAPQHF
CDR3nt: TGTGCCAGCAGCTCCGGGACAGGGGCTGCGCCCCAGCATTTT
d_gene: TRBD1
j_gene: TRBJ1-5
abundance: .
v_gene: TRBV27